The 13 T cell receptor beta chains below all came from one sample that was sequenced in a study of blood T cell repertoires in COVID-19. Produced via immunoSEQ multiplex PCR; TCRdb's table is partial and in-frame only. This table holds about 140,000 clones, roughly 82% found once. The sequenced material came from peripheral blood. All receptors come from a man aged 80 or over with acute or convalescent COVID-19.

The chain combines TRBV10-2 with TRBJ2-7; 7 positions match TRBD1. CDR1 is WSHSY and CDR2 is SAAADI in the germline V gene. The CDR3 has 15 amino acids. V lost 0 bases, J lost 4 bases, and 6 bases stayed unmatched. CDR3 amino acids: CASSESLARGYEQYF. DNA of the CDR3: TGCGCCAGCAGTGAGTCCCTGGCCAGGGGGTACGAGCAGTACTTC.

This clone was counted between two and nine times. V is TRBV7-7 and J is TRBJ2-2; TRBD1 aligns across 9 bases. This CDR3 is built from 17 residues. V was pared by 6 bases and J by 6 bases, with 14 bases of the junction left unmatched. CDR1 SSHAT and CDR2 FNYEAQ come from the germline V gene (reference sequence). The CDR3 nucleotides read TGTGCCAGCAGTCCAGCTCCGGGACAGGGTTTCTCCGGGGAGCTGTTTTTT. As protein: CASSPAPGQGFSGELFF. Full variable domain (remainder filled in from reference TRBV7-7 and TRBJ2-2): GAGVSQSPRYKVTKRGQDVTLRCDPISSHATLYWYQQALGQGPEFLTYFNYEAQPDKSGLPSDRFSAERPEGSISTLTIQRTEQRDSAMYRCASSPAPGQGFSGELFFGEGSRLTVL.

This clone has just one count. The chain links TRBV28 to TRBJ1-2; 11 positions match TRBD1. Germline-derived CDR1 and CDR2 are MDHEN and SYDVKM. V shed 6 bases, J shed 3 bases, and the junction held 9 bases outside the gene matches. The CDR3 has 16 amino acids. The CDR3 DNA reads TGTGCCAGCAGGTGGGACAGGGGGACAGGGGACTATGGCTACACCTTC. Protein: CASRWDRGTGDYGYTF.

This sequence joins TRBV20-1 and TRBJ2-7; maybe TRBD1 (5 bases). The CDR3 runs 11 residues. Germline V gene sequence: CDR1 DFQATT, CDR2 SNEGSKA (reference sequence). Trimming took off 6 bases at V and 5 bases at J, with 11 bases between the two ends. The CDR3 DNA follows: TGCAGTGCCGAGACAGAAAACGAGCAGTACTTC. Translation: CSAETENEQYF.

The chain uses TRBV7-3 and TRBJ1-6; D unclear. CDR1 is SGHTA, CDR2 FQGTGA, per germline. Between the trimmed V and J ends, which lost 4 bases and 4 bases, there was a span of 11 bases. CDR3 size: 15 residues. CDR3 nucleotides: TGTGCCAGCAGCTCGTCCTTCCGGTATAATTCACCCCTCCACTTT. Translation gives CASSSSFRYNSPLHF.

V usage is TRBV30 and J usage is TRBJ2-7, with D unresolved. The germline CDR1 and CDR2 sequences are GTSNPN and SVGIG (reference sequence). This CDR3 is built from 13 residues. The V and J ends lost 0 bases and 2 bases respectively, with 8 bases between them. The CDR3 loop reads CAWSVGRAYEQYF. The CDR3 nucleotides read TGTGCCTGGAGTGTGGGCAGAGCCTACGAGCAGTACTTC.

The CDR3 spells CASISGGIAYEQYF. The DNA of the CDR3 is TGTGCCAGTATTAGCGGGGGGATAGCCTACGAGCAGTACTTC. The chain combines TRBV2 with TRBJ2-7; 10 nucleotides align to TRBD2. The trim removed 9 bases at V and 2 bases at J, leaving 7 bases unmatched. Per the germline V gene, CDR1 is SNHLY and CDR2 is FYNNEI. This CDR3 is built from 14 residues.

The V call is TRBV2, the J call TRBJ2-3, with 11 positions matching TRBD1. Germline V gene lookup returns CDR1 SNHLY and CDR2 FYNNEI. The CDR3 is made up of 15 amino acids. Germline trimming cut 9 bases from V and 3 bases from J; bases unmatched to any gene: 8. CDR3 coding DNA: TGTGCCAGGGATTCCGGGACAGGGGGGACAGATACGCAGTATTTT. It translates to CARDSGTGGTDTQYF.

As DNA, the CDR3 is TGTGCCAGCAGCAGGGGTGCGGATCAGCCCCAGCATTTT. As protein: CASSRGADQPQHF. The chain links TRBV27 to TRBJ1-5; D might be TRBD1 (6 bases). V lost 6 bases and J 5 bases, leaving 11 bases between the germline ends. This CDR3 has 13 residues. CDR1 is MNHEY and CDR2 is SMNVEV in the germline V gene (reference sequence).

V is TRBV28 and J is TRBJ1-4, with TRBD1 matching 9 bases. V trimming: 2 bases; J trimming: 8 bases; junction bases outside the gene matches: 6. The CDR3 spans 15 residues. CDR1 and CDR2 from the germline V gene are MDHEN and SYDVKM. CDR3 in amino acids: CASSLNRGLREKLFF. The CDR3 coding sequence is TGTGCCAGCAGTTTAAACAGGGGGCTTAGGGAAAAACTGTTTTTT.

At least ten counts were recorded for this clone. CDR3 residues: CASQGAKNSPLHF. In DNA, the CDR3 is TGTGCCAGCCAGGGTGCCAAAAATTCACCCCTCCACTTT. The V call is TRBV28, the J call TRBJ1-6, with D perhaps matching TRBD1 (5 bases). V was shortened by 8 bases and J by 7 bases, with 12 bases between the two germline ends. CDR1 and CDR2 from the germline V gene are MDHEN and SYDVKM. This CDR3 region has 13 residues.

V and J are TRBV4-2 and TRBJ2-7; D uncertain. The CDR3 runs 18 residues. Germline V gene data show CDR1 as LGHNA and CDR2 as YNFKEQ. Trimming pared 1 base from V and 0 bases from J, leaving 19 bases between. The chain's CDR3 is CASSQVSPPAGYSYEQYF. The CDR3 DNA follows: TGTGCCAGCAGCCAAGTATCCCCCCCCGCAGGCTACTCCTACGAGCAGTACTTC.

This rearrangement joins TRBV28 to TRBJ1-1; D is perhaps TRBD1 (5 bases). There are 14 residues in the CDR3. Trimming removed 5 bases from V and 7 bases from J, with 17 bases in between. Germline V gene sequence: CDR1 MDHEN, CDR2 SYDVKM. The CDR3 loop reads CASSLTADPGEAFF. In DNA, the CDR3 is TGTGCCAGCAGTCTGACAGCTGACCCCGGTGAAGCTTTCTTT.